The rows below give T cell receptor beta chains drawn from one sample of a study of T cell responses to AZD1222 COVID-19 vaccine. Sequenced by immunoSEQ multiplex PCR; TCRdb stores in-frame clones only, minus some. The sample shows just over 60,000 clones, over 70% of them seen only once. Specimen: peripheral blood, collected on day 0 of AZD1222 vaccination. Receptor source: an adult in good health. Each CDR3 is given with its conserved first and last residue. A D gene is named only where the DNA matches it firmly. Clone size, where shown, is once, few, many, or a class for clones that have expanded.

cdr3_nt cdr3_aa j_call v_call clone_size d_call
TGTGCCAGCTCACCACCGTCCGGACAGGTCTATGGCTACACCTTC CASSPPSGQVYGYTF TRBJ1-2 TRBV18 . TRBD1
TGTGCCAGCAGCTTCGACGGAGGGGCGGGAAACACCATATATTTT CASSFDGGAGNTIYF TRBJ1-3 TRBV7-2 . .
TGTGCCAGCAGCCCCCGCTTGGACAGCTACGAGCAGTACTTC CASSPRLDSYEQYF TRBJ2-7 TRBV13 . .
TGTGCCTGGAGTGTACACGGTAGCAATCAGCCCCAGCATTTT CAWSVHGSNQPQHF TRBJ1-5 TRBV30 few .
TGCGCCAGCAGCCAAGACGGACAGGGGTATTCAACTAATGAAAAACTGTTTTTT CASSQDGQGYSTNEKLFF TRBJ1-4 TRBV4-3 . TRBD1
TGCGCCAGCAGGACAGGGGCAGATTATGGCTACACCTTC CASRTGADYGYTF TRBJ1-2 TRBV5-1 . TRBD1
TGTGCCAGTCGACAGGGGGGCACAGATACGCAGTATTTT CASRQGGTDTQYF TRBJ2-3 TRBV5-6 . TRBD1
TGTGCCAGTAGTATAACGGGTGAGCAGTTCTTC CASSITGEQFF TRBJ2-1 TRBV19 . .
TGTGCCAGCAGCTTGCCGGACACCAATGAGCAGTTCTTC CASSLPDTNEQFF TRBJ2-1 TRBV5-6 few .
TGTGCCAGCAGTACATTCGGGGAAGCGAATTCACCCCTCCACTTT CASSTFGEANSPLHF TRBJ1-6 TRBV28 . .
TGCGCCAGCAGCCAAATAGGCGGGGATGAGCAGTTCTTC CASSQIGGDEQFF TRBJ2-1 TRBV4-3 . .
TGCGCCAGCAGCTCGGAGGAGGGCCGCTACGAGCAGTACTTC CASSSEEGRYEQYF TRBJ2-7 TRBV5-1 few .
TGTGCCAGCAGCTGGATGCCCGGGACAGGGAACACTGAAGCTTTCTTT CASSWMPGTGNTEAFF TRBJ1-1 TRBV7-9 . TRBD1
TGCGCCAGCAGCTCGTGGGGGGGTCAGGGATCCGAGCAGTACTTC CASSSWGGQGSEQYF TRBJ2-7 TRBV5-1 once TRBD2
TGTGCCAGCAGCCGGAATAGCGGGGGCCTCCAAGAGACCCAGTACTTC CASSRNSGGLQETQYF TRBJ2-5 TRBV3-1/TRBV3-2 . TRBD2
TGTGCCACCAGCAGTGCTGAAGGACAGACCGGGGAGCTGTTTTTT CATSSAEGQTGELFF TRBJ2-2 TRBV15 . .
TGTGCCACCAGTGACTCGCCGGGACTAGTGAACACCGGGGAGCTGTTTTTT CATSDSPGLVNTGELFF TRBJ2-2 TRBV24-1 . TRBD2
TGTGCCAGCAGTTTGCAACAGGAGGAGGGCTACACCTTC CASSLQQEEGYTF TRBJ1-2 TRBV28 . .
TGTGCCAGCAGTTACGGTGTAGCGTCGAGAAATGAGCAGTTCTTC CASSYGVASRNEQFF TRBJ2-1 TRBV6-5 . .
TGTGCTAGTGGTAGACCGCTCGGATCCTACAATGAGCAGTTCTTC CASGRPLGSYNEQFF TRBJ2-1 TRBV12-5 . .
TGTGCCAGCAGTTTACCCAGTGGACGGGGCGAGCAGTACTTC CASSLPSGRGEQYF TRBJ2-7 TRBV28 . .
TGCGCCAGCAGCGCCCGGACAGGTCAAGTCGAAAAACTGTTTTTT CASSARTGQVEKLFF TRBJ1-4 TRBV5-1 . TRBD1
TGTGCCAGCAGTTACGGGGACGTAGAAGAGACCCAGTACTTC CASSYGDVEETQYF TRBJ2-5 TRBV6-5 . .
TGTGCCAGCAGCTCCAGAGTGAACACCGGGGAGCTGTTTTTT CASSSRVNTGELFF TRBJ2-2 TRBV7-3 . .
TGTGCCAGCAGCTTACGGGGCCCGGAGACCCAGTACTTC CASSLRGPETQYF TRBJ2-5 TRBV7-6 few .
TGTGCCAGTAGTATCCCCGACAGGTACCGGAAGCCCCAGCATTTT CASSIPDRYRKPQHF TRBJ1-5 TRBV19 . .
TGTGCCAGCCGCGGACAGGGGTATGGCTACACCTTC CASRGQGYGYTF TRBJ1-2 TRBV27 . TRBD1
TGTGCCAGCAGTGACCAAGGGGGCACAGATACGCAGTATTTT CASSDQGGTDTQYF TRBJ2-3 TRBV6-2/TRBV6-3 . .
TGTGCCAGCAGTTACGACCAGGCTACTAACTATGGCTACACCTTC CASSYDQATNYGYTF TRBJ1-2 TRBV6-5 . .
TGTGCCAGCAGCTGGACAGCGAACACTGAAGCTTTCTTT CASSWTANTEAFF TRBJ1-1 TRBV28 . .
TGTGCCAGCACCCCCCGGGGGCAGGGTTTTAACGAGCAGTACTTC CASTPRGQGFNEQYF TRBJ2-7 TRBV7-9 . .
TGTGCCAGCAGCTTGGAAGGGTTGGGCGGGGAGCTGTTTTTT CASSLEGLGGELFF TRBJ2-2 TRBV5-5 . .
TGTGCCAGCAGCCGCCTGGGGGCGGCTAGCACAGATACGCAGTATTTT CASSRLGAASTDTQYF TRBJ2-3 TRBV4-2 . .
TGTGCCAGCAGCCGTAGCGGGGACCCTTACAATGAGCAGTTCTTC CASSRSGDPYNEQFF TRBJ2-1 TRBV6-5 . TRBD2
TGTGCCAGCAGTCCTGGACAGGGACAGGGCTACACCTTC CASSPGQGQGYTF TRBJ1-2 TRBV27 . TRBD1
TGTGCCAGCGGCCGCCAGACAGGGGGTAACTCACCCCTCCACTTT CASGRQTGGNSPLHF TRBJ1-6 TRBV7-2 . TRBD1
TGTGCCAGCACCACTGCTGGGGCCTCCCAAGAGACCCAGTACTTC CASTTAGASQETQYF TRBJ2-5 TRBV2 . .
TGTGCCAGCAGCCCCTCCGCAGGGGTCTCCTATAATTCACCCCTCCACTTT CASSPSAGVSYNSPLHF TRBJ1-6 TRBV3-1/TRBV3-2 many .
TGTGCCAGTAAAGTAGGGACAGCCATTTCACCCCTCCACTTT CASKVGTAISPLHF TRBJ1-6 TRBV19 . TRBD1
TGTGCCAGCAGCACGGACGCGGGCTACAATGAGCAGTTCTTC CASSTDAGYNEQFF TRBJ2-1 TRBV3-1/TRBV3-2 . .
TGTGCCAGCAGCTCCAACCTCGGGGCCGAAGTTGGAAACACCATATATTTT CASSSNLGAEVGNTIYF TRBJ1-3 TRBV9 . .
TGCAGCGTTTCGACAGGGGGCCATCAAGAGACCCAGTACTTC CSVSTGGHQETQYF TRBJ2-5 TRBV29-1 . TRBD1
TGTGCCAGCTCCACTCGACAGGGCTATAATTCACCCCTCCACTTT CASSTRQGYNSPLHF TRBJ1-6 TRBV28 . TRBD1
TGCAGCGTGTGGGACAGTTCGAACTACGAGCAGTACTTC CSVWDSSNYEQYF TRBJ2-7 TRBV29-1 . TRBD1
TGTGCCAGCAGCCAACGGATGTTAGGTGAAGCTTTCTTT CASSQRMLGEAFF TRBJ1-1 TRBV3-1/TRBV3-2 . .
TGTGCCAGCAGCCAAGCCCTTCCTGGGGCTAACTATGGCTACACCTTC CASSQALPGANYGYTF TRBJ1-2 TRBV3-1/TRBV3-2 . .
TGCGCCAGCAGCCCGGACCGAAATGAGCAGTTCTTC CASSPDRNEQFF TRBJ2-1 TRBV4-1 . .
TGTGCCAGCAGTTACCCTAGCGGAGAGACCCAGTACTTC CASSYPSGETQYF TRBJ2-5 TRBV6-6 . TRBD2
TGTGCCAGCAGCTTAGGGTCAGGGGGGCCCCACGAGCAGTACTTC CASSLGSGGPHEQYF TRBJ2-7 TRBV7-9 . .
TGTGCCAGCAGTTTAGGGGCAGGGGGGAACACCGGGGAGCTGTTTTTT CASSLGAGGNTGELFF TRBJ2-2 TRBV27 . TRBD1
TGTGCCAGCAGCTTAGTCCTCACAGTTGGCGAGCAGTACTTC CASSLVLTVGEQYF TRBJ2-7 TRBV11-3 . .
TGCGCCAGCAGCCCATACGTCGGGGGACCGAAAGAGACCCAGTACTTC CASSPYVGGPKETQYF TRBJ2-5 TRBV5-1 . .
TGTGCCAGCAGTTTTCGAGGATTCGCTGAAGCTTTCTTT CASSFRGFAEAFF TRBJ1-1 TRBV27 . .
TGTGCCATCAGTGCTGGGGTTTATGGCTACACCTTC CAISAGVYGYTF TRBJ1-2 TRBV10-3 . .
TGTGCCAGCAGCCCCTGGGTTCGGCAGGGGTCCCACAATGAGCAGTTCTTC CASSPWVRQGSHNEQFF TRBJ2-1 TRBV13 . .
TGTGCCAGCAGCACTCAGGAGATATATGGCTACACCTTC CASSTQEIYGYTF TRBJ1-2 TRBV7-2 . .
TGCAGCGTTGCGGGACCCTCCGGAACGAACACTGAAGCTTTCTTT CSVAGPSGTNTEAFF TRBJ1-1 TRBV29-1 . .
TGTGCCAGCAGCTTGGACGGGCTTAGAGAAAAACTGTTTTTT CASSLDGLREKLFF TRBJ1-4 TRBV5-4 . .
TGTGCCAGCAGGGAAGAGGTCTACTCTAACTATGGCTACACCTTC CASREEVYSNYGYTF TRBJ1-2 TRBV6-1 . .